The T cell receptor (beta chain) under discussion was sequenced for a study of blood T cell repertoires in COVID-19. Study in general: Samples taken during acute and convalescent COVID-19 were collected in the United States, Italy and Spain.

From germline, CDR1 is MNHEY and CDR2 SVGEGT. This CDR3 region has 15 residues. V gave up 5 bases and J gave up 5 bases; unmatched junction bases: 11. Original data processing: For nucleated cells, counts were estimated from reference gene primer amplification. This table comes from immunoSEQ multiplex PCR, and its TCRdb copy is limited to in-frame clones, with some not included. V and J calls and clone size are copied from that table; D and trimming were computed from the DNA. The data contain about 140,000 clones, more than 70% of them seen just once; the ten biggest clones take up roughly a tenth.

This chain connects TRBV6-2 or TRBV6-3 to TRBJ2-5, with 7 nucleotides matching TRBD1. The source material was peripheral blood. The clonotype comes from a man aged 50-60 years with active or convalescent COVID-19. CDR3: CASSHPRDSLETQYF. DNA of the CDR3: TGTGCCAGCAGTCACCCTCGGGACAGCTTGGAGACCCAGTACTTC.